The clone carrying this T cell receptor (beta chain) was counted many times. The sample originates from a study of neurological immune-mediated disorders. The length of the CDR3 is 13 residues. Germline CDR1 reads SGHRS; CDR2 reads YFSETQ. With 0 bases removed from V and 11 bases from J, the gap between germline ends came to 14 bases. TCRdb recomputed calls from the 5' RACE reads with MiXCR, one row per CDR3 protein. The profile shows fewer than 90,000 distinct CDR3 sequences, 10% of them singletons. Material for sequencing was PBMCs. This receptor was identified in a man between 40 and 49 years old in good health. This rearrangement joins TRBV5-1 to TRBJ1-1, with D possibly TRBD1 on 6 matching bases. CDR3 bases: TGCGCCAGCAGCTTGGATTCAGGGGCGGGGGCTTTCTTT. This encodes CASSLDSGAGAFF.